The 29 T cell receptor beta chains presented below share a single source sample, sequenced in a study of cytomegalovirus exposure and HLA in healthy donors. Primers: 60 Vbeta forward and 13 Jbeta reverse. Repertoires were generated with immunoSEQ multiplex PCR, while TCRdb's copy carries only in-frame clones and drops some. The table shows 120,000 to 150,000 clones, with 82% occurring only once. Source material: PBMCs. The receptors shown here come from a woman aged 35 to 49 in good health and CMV-seronegative.

The V gene is TRBV7-3, the J gene TRBJ1-2; D ambiguous. In germline, CDR1 is SGHTA, CDR2 FQGTGA. This CDR3 has 11 residues. Trimming removed 5 bases from V and 6 bases from J, with 7 bases in between. CDR3 sequence (DNA): TGTGCCAGCAGCATCGGTAATGGCTACACCTTC. Residues: CASSIGNGYTF.

This clone was picked up one time. The chain links TRBV7-3 to TRBJ2-1; D is unclear. This CDR3 spans 14 amino acids. Germline V gene lookup returns CDR1 SGHTA and CDR2 FQGTGA. Trimming removed 5 bases at V and 7 bases at J, with 15 bases between. The DNA for the CDR3 is TGTGCCAGCAGCCACGGTATAGTCTTGAATGAGCAGTTCTTC. Amino acids: CASSHGIVLNEQFF.

The chain is built from TRBV7-3 and TRBJ2-1; 7 nucleotides match TRBD2. This CDR3 comprises 14 residues. Germline V CDR1 and CDR2: SGHTA, FQGTGA. V dropped 0 bases and J dropped 5; count of bases not matched to a gene: 1. The chain's CDR3 is CASSLTGGNNEQFF. The CDR3 bases are TGTGCCAGCAGCTTAACCGGGGGGAACAATGAGCAGTTCTTC.

This chain joins TRBV7-2 and TRBJ2-5, with no clear D. The CDR3 contains 14 residues. Germline CDR1 and CDR2: SGHTA and FQGNSA. The V gene lost 5 bases and the J gene lost 5 bases, with 15 bases spanning the gap. CDR3 DNA sequence: TGTGCCAGCAGCCACCGAGGAGAGAGGGAGACCCAGTACTTC. It yields the protein CASSHRGERETQYF.

The CDR3 region is CASSYPGGQPNTEAFF. CDR3 nucleotide sequence: TGTGCCAGCAGTTACCCCGGAGGACAGCCGAACACTGAAGCTTTCTTT. This chain joins TRBV28 and TRBJ1-1, with TRBD1 as a possible D gene (6 bases). The CDR3 is made up of 16 amino acids. Trimming left V 4 bases short and J 1 base short, with 16 bases between. CDR1 and CDR2 from the germline V gene are MDHEN and SYDVKM.

The V and J genes are TRBV7-6 and TRBJ2-1; D possibly corresponds to TRBD1 (5 bases). The CDR3 has 13 residues. Trimming pared 11 bases from V and 2 bases from J, leaving 13 bases between. The germline gives CDR1 SGHVS, CDR2 FNYEAQ. The CDR3 sequence is CACATAPYNEQFF. Written as DNA, the CDR3 is TGTGCCTGCGCGACAGCCCCCTACAATGAGCAGTTCTTC. Complete variable domain (other parts from reference TRBV7-6 and TRBJ2-1): GAGVSQSPRYKVTKRGQDVALRCDPISGHVSLYWYRQALGQGPEFLTYFNYEAQQDKSGLPNDRFSAERPEGSISTLTIQRTEQRDSAMYRCACATAPYNEQFFGPGTRLTVL.

The genes are TRBV28 and TRBJ1-3; D is perhaps TRBD1 (6 bases). Germline CDR1 is MDHEN and CDR2 is SYDVKM. The V end was cut by 10 bases, the J end by 3 bases, with 13 bases between. CDR3 length: 13 residues. The CDR3 region is CAIYRVYGNTIYF. CDR3 sequence (DNA): TGTGCCATCTACAGGGTTTATGGAAACACCATATATTTT.

J is TRBJ2-2 and V is TRBV4-2; maybe TRBD2 (6 bases). This CDR3 has 17 residues. Per germline, CDR1 LGHNA and CDR2 YNFKEQ. Trimming stripped 0 bases from V and 8 bases from J, with 19 bases between. Here the CDR3 reads CASSQEGASAIVGELFF. The CDR3 DNA is TGTGCCAGCAGCCAAGAAGGGGCTAGCGCCATAGTGGGGGAGCTGTTTTTT.

The rearrangement joins TRBV2 to TRBJ2-1; 10 positions agree with TRBD2. Germline V gene data show CDR1 as SNHLY and CDR2 as FYNNEI. The CDR3 has 15 residues. Trimming cost V 2 bases and J 5 bases; bases outside gene matches: 3. DNA of the CDR3: TGTGCCAGCAGTGAATGGACTAGCGGCAACAATGAGCAGTTCTTC. It yields the protein CASSEWTSGNNEQFF.

This chain uses TRBV7-9 with TRBJ2-2; perhaps TRBD2 as D (5 bases). This CDR3 is 15 amino acids long. Germline CDR1 is SEHNR and CDR2 is FQNEAQ (reference sequence). Trimming removed 3 bases from V and 5 bases from J, with 13 bases in between. This chain's CDR3 is CASSFVRELTGELFF. The CDR3, as DNA: TGTGCCAGCAGCTTCGTTAGGGAGTTGACCGGGGAGCTGTTTTTT.

This chain connects TRBV6-5 to TRBJ1-2; D not certain. Germline values: CDR1 MNHEY, CDR2 SVGAGI. The length of the CDR3 is 12 residues. V shed 9 bases and J shed 4 bases, with 12 bases lying between them. The CDR3 reads CARPCRVYGYTF. DNA for the CDR3: TGTGCCAGACCATGCCGAGTCTATGGCTACACCTTC.

CDR3 in amino acids: CASSVRESPRGWSTRNEQFF. Here the CDR3 DNA reads TGTGCCAGCAGCGTGCGGGAGAGCCCCCGCGGTTGGAGTACGCGAAATGAGCAGTTCTTC. This chain connects TRBV9 to TRBJ2-1; the match to TRBD2 covers 7 bases. The CDR3 sequence is 20 residues long. The ends lost 2 bases at V and 7 bases at J; junction bases unmatched: 24. CDR1 is SGDLS and CDR2 is YYNGEE in the germline V gene.

The CDR3 region is CASSLRTGGSNQPQHF. The CDR3 nucleotides are TGTGCCAGCAGCTTACGTACGGGGGGAAGCAATCAGCCCCAGCATTTT. The gene calls are TRBV7-2 and TRBJ1-5, with D possibly TRBD1 on 5 matching bases. Trimming left V 2 bases short and J 1 base short, with 12 bases between. CDR1 and CDR2 (germline): SGHTA, FQGNSA. The CDR3 is 16 amino acids.

This chain's CDR3 is CASSPDSVYTDTQYF. The CDR3 nucleotides read TGTGCCAGCAGTCCTGACAGCGTCTACACAGATACGCAGTATTTT. J is TRBJ2-3 and V is TRBV28, with D tentatively TRBD1 (5 bases). The CDR3 contains 15 residues. Trimming took off 5 bases at V and 2 bases at J, with 14 bases between the two ends. Germline CDR1 is MDHEN and CDR2 is SYDVKM. The full variable domain, in which reference TRBV28 and TRBJ2-3 provide the parts outside the CDR3, is DVKVTQSSRYLVKRTGEKVFLECVQDMDHENMFWYRQDPGLGLRLIYFSYDVKMKEKGDIPEGYSVSREKKERFSLILESASTNQTSMYLCASSPDSVYTDTQYFGPGTRLTVL.

The chain carries TRBV5-1 and TRBJ1-1, with a possible D match to TRBD1 (5 bases). In germline, CDR1 is SGHRS, CDR2 YFSETQ. The ends were cut back, 1 base at V and 0 bases at J, with 10 bases in the middle. CDR3 length equals 15 residues. The CDR3 region is CASSLWGDLNTEAFF. CDR3 in DNA: TGCGCCAGCAGCTTGTGGGGGGACCTGAACACTGAAGCTTTCTTT.

This clone was counted a single time. V and J are TRBV5-6 and TRBJ2-7; 7 bases are a match to TRBD1. This CDR3 comprises 14 residues. The germline CDR1 and CDR2 sequences are SGHDT and YYEEEE. J was trimmed by 5 bases and V by 0 bases; bases with no gene match: 5. Here the CDR3 reads CASSLGRGFHEQYF. CDR3 nucleotides: TGTGCCAGCAGCTTGGGCAGGGGGTTCCACGAGCAGTACTTC.

This chain joins TRBV10-3 and TRBJ1-2, with a weak D call TRBD1 (5 bases). V lost 4 bases to trimming and J lost 6 bases, with 12 bases between them. CDR1 and CDR2 from the germline V gene are ENHRY and SYGVKD. The CDR3 consists of 13 residues. The CDR3 region is CAISVRQGDGYTF. In DNA form, the CDR3 reads TGTGCCATCAGTGTTAGGCAGGGCGATGGCTACACCTTC.

The J gene is TRBJ2-7, the V gene TRBV14; the D gene is possibly TRBD1 (5 bases). CDR1 and CDR2 from the germline V gene are SGHDN and FVKESK. Between the trimmed V and J ends, which lost 4 bases and 3 bases, there was a span of 10 bases. This CDR3 is built from 13 residues. The CDR3 region is CASSRHQGYEQYF. CDR3 nucleotides: TGTGCCAGCAGCCGACACCAGGGCTACGAGCAGTACTTC.

This clone occurred once. The chain couples TRBV18 to TRBJ1-5; 7 bases are a match to TRBD1. Per germline, CDR1 KGHSH and CDR2 LQKENI. With V trimmed by 3 bases and J by 4 bases, 9 bases remained unmatched. This CDR3 contains 16 residues. The CDR3: CASSPGQVGLNQPQHF. The CDR3 coding sequence is TGTGCCAGCTCACCCGGACAGGTGGGACTTAATCAGCCCCAGCATTTT.

This rearrangement joins TRBV12-5 to TRBJ1-5; 9 bases align to TRBD1. V was pared by 5 bases and J by 2 bases, with 22 bases of the junction left unmatched. The CDR3 spans 21 residues. In germline, CDR1 is LGHNT, CDR2 FRNRAP. Here the CDR3 DNA reads TGTGCTAGTGGTCCGAAGCACCTTTACACCGGGACAGGGACTTGCAATCAGCCCCAGCATTTT. Translating gives CASGPKHLYTGTGTCNQPQHF.

This clone was seen more than once but under ten times. This chain joins TRBV19 and TRBJ2-1, with 8 bases that match TRBD1. The CDR3 runs to 15 residues. CDR1 and CDR2 from the germline V gene are LNHDA and SQIVND (reference sequence). After removal of 1 base from V and 3 bases from J, the junction contained 2 bases not matched to a gene. Here the CDR3 DNA reads TGTGCCAGTAGTATAGTACAGGGGGGCTACAATGAGCAGTTCTTC. It translates to CASSIVQGGYNEQFF.

The chain is built from TRBV9 and TRBJ1-4; D gene unclear. The CDR3 is 15 amino acids. The germline gives CDR1 SGDLS, CDR2 YYNGEE. Trimming stripped 0 bases from V and 0 bases from J, with 6 bases between. CDR3 in DNA: TGTGCCAGCAGCGTAGACCTAGCAACTAATGAAAAACTGTTTTTT. This codes for CASSVDLATNEKLFF.

This clone occurred a few times. The V and J genes are TRBV30 and TRBJ2-7; 11 bases agree with TRBD2. Per the germline V gene, CDR1 is GTSNPN and CDR2 is SVGIG (reference sequence). This CDR3 comprises 15 residues. The V and J ends lost 3 bases and 6 bases, in that order; junction bases with no gene match: 10. CDR3 protein: CAWRGGTSGTVEQYF. CDR3 bases: TGTGCCTGGAGAGGCGGGACTAGCGGCACCGTCGAGCAGTACTTC.

In the case of this clone: Because the CDR3 is missing its conserved closing phenylalanine or tryptophan, this is likely a read error. Because the CDR3's place on the DNA is in doubt, the DNA is left out and the CDR3 is given as listed by TCRdb. The rearrangement uses TRBV5-1 and TRBJ1-1; the D call in the table, TRBD1, was not verified against the DNA. CDR1 is SGHRS and CDR2 is YFSETQ in the germline V gene. The CDR3 comprises 11 residues, both ends counted. The CDR3: CASKLYRGPSH.

The chain is built from TRBV7-2 and TRBJ1-5; a weak D match, TRBD1 (6 bases). In germline, CDR1 is SGHTA, CDR2 FQGNSA. This CDR3 comprises 14 residues. V was shortened by 3 bases and J by 5 bases, with 11 bases between the two germline ends. This CDR3 is CASSLYRVDQPQHF. CDR3 nucleotides: TGTGCCAGCAGCTTGTACAGGGTCGATCAGCCCCAGCATTTT.

The J gene is TRBJ1-6, the V gene TRBV2; the match to TRBD1 covers 9 bases. Germline V CDR1 and CDR2: SNHLY, FYNNEI. This CDR3 spans 12 amino acids. V was pared by 11 bases and J by 7 bases, with 3 bases of the junction left unmatched. The CDR3 DNA follows: TGTGCCGGTGGGACAGGGAATTCACCCCTCCACTTT. Protein: CAGGTGNSPLHF.

DNA for the CDR3: TGTGCCAGCAGTTTAATAGGGGCAGGTCTAGGGGCTTTCTTT. As protein: CASSLIGAGLGAFF. V and J are TRBV28 and TRBJ1-1; tentatively, D is TRBD1 (5 bases). In germline, CDR1 is MDHEN, CDR2 SYDVKM. Trimming left V 2 bases short and J 11 bases short, with 18 bases between. The CDR3 sequence is 14 residues long.

The rearrangement joins TRBV7-9 to TRBJ1-1; 11 nucleotides match TRBD1. The CDR3 extends over 15 amino acids. The ends lost 0 bases at V and 5 bases at J; junction bases unmatched: 2. Germline CDR1 and CDR2: SEHNR and FQNEAQ (reference sequence). The CDR3 DNA reads as TGTGCCAGCAGCTTAGCTGGGACAGGGGGGACTGAAGCTTTCTTT. Translating it yields CASSLAGTGGTEAFF.

This clone was counted between two and nine times. The chain couples TRBV27 to TRBJ2-7; TRBD1 matches 10 bases. This CDR3 has 16 amino acids. Trimming at V came to 10 bases and at J to 2 bases, leaving 14 bases not matched to a gene. Germline CDR1 is MNHEY and CDR2 is SMNVEV (reference sequence). Here the CDR3 reads CATKGAHGQGAYEQYF. In DNA form, the CDR3 reads TGTGCCACCAAAGGGGCGCACGGACAGGGGGCCTACGAGCAGTACTTC.